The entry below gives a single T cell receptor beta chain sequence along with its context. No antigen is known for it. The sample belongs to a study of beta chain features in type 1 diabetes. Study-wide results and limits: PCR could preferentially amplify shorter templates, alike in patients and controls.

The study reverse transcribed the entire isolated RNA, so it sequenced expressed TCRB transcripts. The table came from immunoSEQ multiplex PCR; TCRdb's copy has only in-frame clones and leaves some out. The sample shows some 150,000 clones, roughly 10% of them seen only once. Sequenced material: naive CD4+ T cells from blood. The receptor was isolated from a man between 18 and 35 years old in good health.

CDR3 DNA sequence: TGTGCCAGCAGCTTAGGAGCCGGGAACCAGGGGGCCTACGAGCAGTACTTC. This sequence encodes CASSLGAGNQGAYEQYF. The gene calls are TRBV11-2 and TRBJ2-7, with 7 bases lining up with TRBD1. Trimming cost V 1 base and J 2 bases; bases outside gene matches: 11. This CDR3 spans 17 amino acids. Germline assignment: CDR1 SGHAT and CDR2 FQNNGV.